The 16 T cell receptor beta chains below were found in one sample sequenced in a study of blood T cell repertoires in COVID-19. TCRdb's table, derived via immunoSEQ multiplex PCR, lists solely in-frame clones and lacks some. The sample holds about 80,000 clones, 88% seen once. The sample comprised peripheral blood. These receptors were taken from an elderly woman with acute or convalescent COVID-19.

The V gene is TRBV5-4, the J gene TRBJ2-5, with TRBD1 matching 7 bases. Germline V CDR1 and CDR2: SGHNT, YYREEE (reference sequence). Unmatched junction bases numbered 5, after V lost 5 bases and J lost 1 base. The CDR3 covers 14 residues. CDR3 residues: CASRLTGAQETQYF. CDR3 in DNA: TGTGCCAGCAGGCTTACAGGGGCCCAAGAGACCCAGTACTTC.

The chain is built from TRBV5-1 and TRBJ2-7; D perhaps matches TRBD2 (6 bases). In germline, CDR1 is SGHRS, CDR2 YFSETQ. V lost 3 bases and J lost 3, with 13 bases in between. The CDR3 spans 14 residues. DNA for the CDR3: TGCGCCAGCAGCTGGGACCCCGGGGGCTACGAGCAGTACTTC. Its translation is CASSWDPGGYEQYF.

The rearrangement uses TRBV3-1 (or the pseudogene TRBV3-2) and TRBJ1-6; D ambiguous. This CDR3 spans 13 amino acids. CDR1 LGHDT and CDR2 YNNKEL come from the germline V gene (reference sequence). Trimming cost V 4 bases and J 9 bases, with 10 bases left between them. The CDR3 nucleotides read TGTGCCAGCAGCCCAAGAGAGCGTTCACCCCTCCACTTT. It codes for CASSPRERSPLHF.

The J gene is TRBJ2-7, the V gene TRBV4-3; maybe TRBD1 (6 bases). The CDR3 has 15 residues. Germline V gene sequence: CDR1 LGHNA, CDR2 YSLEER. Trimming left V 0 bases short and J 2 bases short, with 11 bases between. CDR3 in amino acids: CASSQDGGGAYEQYF. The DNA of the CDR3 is TGCGCCAGCAGCCAAGATGGTGGGGGCGCCTACGAGCAGTACTTC.

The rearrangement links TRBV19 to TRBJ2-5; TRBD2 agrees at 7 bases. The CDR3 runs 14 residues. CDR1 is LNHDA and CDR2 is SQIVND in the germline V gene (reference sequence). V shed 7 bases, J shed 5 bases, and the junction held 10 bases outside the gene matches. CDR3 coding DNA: TGTGCCAGTAACTCGCCGGGAGGCGTGGAGACCCAGTACTTC. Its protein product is CASNSPGGVETQYF. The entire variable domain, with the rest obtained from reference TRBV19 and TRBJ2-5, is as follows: DGGITQSPKYLFRKEGQNVTLSCEQNLNHDAMYWYRQDPGQGLRLIYYSQIVNDFQKGDIAEGYSVSREKKESFPLTVTSAQKNPTAFYLCASNSPGGVETQYFGPGTRLLVL.

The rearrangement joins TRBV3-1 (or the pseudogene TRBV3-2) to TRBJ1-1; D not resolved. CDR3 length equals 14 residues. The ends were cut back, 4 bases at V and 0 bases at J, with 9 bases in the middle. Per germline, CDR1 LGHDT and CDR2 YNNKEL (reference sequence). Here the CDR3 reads CASSLADMNTEAFF. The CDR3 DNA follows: TGTGCCAGCAGCCTAGCGGATATGAACACTGAAGCTTTCTTT.

CDR3 coding DNA: TGTGCCACCAGCAGAGGGGGGGGATTCTATGGCTACACCTTC. Protein sequence: CATSRGGGFYGYTF. The chain uses TRBV15 and TRBJ1-2; a weak D match, TRBD1 (5 bases). V lost 1 base and J lost 4, with 10 bases in between. CDR3 size: 14 residues. Germline V lookup: CDR1 LNHNV, CDR2 YYDKDF (reference sequence).

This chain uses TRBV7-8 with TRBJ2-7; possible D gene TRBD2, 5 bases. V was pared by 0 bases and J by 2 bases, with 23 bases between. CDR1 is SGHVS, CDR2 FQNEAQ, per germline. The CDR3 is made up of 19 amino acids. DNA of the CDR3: TGTGCCAGCAGCTTAGCGTGGTCGTCCGCGGGCGGAGTGACCTACGAGCAGTACTTC. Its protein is CASSLAWSSAGGVTYEQYF.

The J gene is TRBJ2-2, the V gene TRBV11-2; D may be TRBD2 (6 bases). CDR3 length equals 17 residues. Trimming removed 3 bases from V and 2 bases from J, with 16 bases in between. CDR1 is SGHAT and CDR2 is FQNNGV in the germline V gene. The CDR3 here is CASSFGRGLPNTGELFF. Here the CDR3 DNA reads TGTGCCAGCAGCTTCGGGCGGGGACTCCCCAACACCGGGGAGCTGTTTTTT.

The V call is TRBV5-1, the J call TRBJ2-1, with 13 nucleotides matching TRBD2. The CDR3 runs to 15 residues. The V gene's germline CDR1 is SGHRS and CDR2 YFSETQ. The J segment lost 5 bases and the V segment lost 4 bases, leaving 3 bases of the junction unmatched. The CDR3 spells CASSDGTSGNNEQFF. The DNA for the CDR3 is TGCGCCAGCAGCGACGGGACTAGCGGGAACAATGAGCAGTTCTTC.

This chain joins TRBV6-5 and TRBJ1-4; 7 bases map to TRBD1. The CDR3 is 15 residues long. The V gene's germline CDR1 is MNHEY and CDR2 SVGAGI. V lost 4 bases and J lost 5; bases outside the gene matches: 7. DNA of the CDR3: TGTGCCAGCAGTTCAGGGACAGCCAAAAATGAAAAACTGTTTTTT. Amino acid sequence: CASSSGTAKNEKLFF.

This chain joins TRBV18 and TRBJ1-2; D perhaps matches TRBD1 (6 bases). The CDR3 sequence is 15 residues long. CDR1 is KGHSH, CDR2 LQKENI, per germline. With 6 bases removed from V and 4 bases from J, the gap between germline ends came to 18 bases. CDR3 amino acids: CASSQEDSLLYGYTF. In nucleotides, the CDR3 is TGTGCCAGCTCTCAAGAGGACAGTTTACTCTATGGCTACACCTTC.

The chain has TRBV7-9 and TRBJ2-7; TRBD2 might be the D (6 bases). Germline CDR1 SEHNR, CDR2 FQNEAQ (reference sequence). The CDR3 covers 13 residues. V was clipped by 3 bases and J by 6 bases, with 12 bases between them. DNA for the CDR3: TGTGCCAGCAGCTTTTCGGGAGTGTCCGAGCAGTACTTC. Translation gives CASSFSGVSEQYF. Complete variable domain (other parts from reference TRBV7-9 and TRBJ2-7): DTGVSQNPRHKITKRGQNVTFRCDPISEHNRLYWYRQTLGQGPEFLTYFQNEAQLEKSRLLSDRFSAERPKGSFSTLEIQRTEQGDSAMYLCASSFSGVSEQYFGPGTRLTVT.

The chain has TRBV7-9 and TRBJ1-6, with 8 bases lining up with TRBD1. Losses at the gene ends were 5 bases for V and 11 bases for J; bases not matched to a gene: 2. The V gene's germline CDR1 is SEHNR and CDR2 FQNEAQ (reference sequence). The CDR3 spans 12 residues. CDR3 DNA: TGTGCCAGCAGCAAGACAGGGGCACCCCTCCACTTT. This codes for CASSKTGAPLHF.

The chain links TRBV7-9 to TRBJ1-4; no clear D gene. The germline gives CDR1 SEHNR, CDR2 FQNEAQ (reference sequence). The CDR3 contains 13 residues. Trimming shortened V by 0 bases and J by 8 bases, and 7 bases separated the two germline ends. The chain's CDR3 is CASSLAGEEKLFF. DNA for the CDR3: TGTGCCAGCAGCTTAGCGGGCGAAGAAAAACTGTTTTTT.

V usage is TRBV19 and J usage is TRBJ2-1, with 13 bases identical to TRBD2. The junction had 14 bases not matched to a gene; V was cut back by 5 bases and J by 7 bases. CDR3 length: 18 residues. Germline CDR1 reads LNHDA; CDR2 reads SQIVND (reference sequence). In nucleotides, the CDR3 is TGTGCCAGTAGTTCTCCTCCCTTAACTAGCGGGAGGGCGAATGAGCAGTTCTTC. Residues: CASSSPPLTSGRANEQFF.